The 27 T cell receptor beta chains given below trace back to one sample, sequenced in a study of identical twins. TCRdb processed the 5' RACE reads anew with MiXCR; each CDR3 protein has one entry. The sample lists 350,000 or so distinct CDR3 sequences, roughly 9% occurring once. The specimen sequenced was naive T cells sorted from blood. Receptor source: a woman aged 50 to 60 in good health.

This clonotype was detected many times. The chain joins TRBV4-1 to TRBJ1-1; 9 nucleotides agree with TRBD1. V lost 0 bases, J lost 4 bases, and 9 bases stayed unmatched. Germline CDR1 reads MGHRA; CDR2 reads YSYEKL. The CDR3 consists of 17 residues. Here the CDR3 DNA reads TGCGCCAGCAGCCAAGAAGGGACAGGGCGGAGGGCCACTGAAGCTTTCTTT. Amino acids: CASSQEGTGRRATEAFF.

At least ten counts were recorded for this clonotype. An end of the junction does not agree with germline; a read error may underlie this. This rearrangement joins TRBV5-1 to TRBJ1-2; D unclear. This CDR3 spans 12 amino acids. CDR1 SGHRS and CDR2 YFSETQ come from the germline V gene. The CDR3 DNA reads as TGTGCCAGCAGCCTAGCGGGCTATGGCTACACCTTC. Translation: CASSLAGYGYTF.

This clonotype was counted a few times. V gene TRBV5-5 combines with J gene TRBJ2-2, with TRBD2 identical over 10 bases. The CDR3 totals 14 residues. V shed 4 bases, J shed 8 bases, and the junction held 5 bases outside the gene matches. Germline V gene lookup returns CDR1 SGHKS and CDR2 YYEKEE (reference sequence). CDR3 sequence: CASSLLAGSGELFF. The CDR3 bases are TGTGCCAGCAGCCTACTAGCGGGATCGGGGGAGCTGTTTTTT.

CDR3 bases: TGTGCCAGCAGTCGGTCTTCCGGGACCGTCTTCCCGGAGACCCAGTACTTC. Translated, it gives CASSRSSGTVFPETQYF. This rearrangement joins TRBV27 to TRBJ2-5; TRBD1 or TRBD2 may be the D gene (5 bases each). This CDR3 has 17 amino acids. V shed 5 bases and J shed 5 bases, with 24 bases lying between them. Per germline, CDR1 MNHEY and CDR2 SMNVEV (reference sequence).

A few counts support this clonotype. This chain joins TRBV29-1 and TRBJ2-7, with 7 nucleotides matching TRBD2. Trimming cost V 6 bases and J 6 bases; bases outside gene matches: 11. The CDR3 length is 13 residues. Germline V CDR1 and CDR2: SQVTM, ANQGSEA. CDR3: CSVNTGTMGEQYV. The CDR3 DNA reads as TGCAGCGTCAATACCGGGACTATGGGCGAGCAGTACGTC.

As to this clonotype: One junction end disagrees with the germline gene, perhaps due to a read error. The chain carries TRBV5-1 and TRBJ2-5; the D call may be TRBD1 or TRBD2 (5 bases each). From germline, CDR1 is SGHRS and CDR2 YFSETQ. The CDR3 consists of 13 residues. CDR3 nucleotides: TGCGCCAGCAGCTTGACACGGGGCAGGGAGAAACTCTTC. Its protein is CASSLTRGREKLF.

There are a few counts of this clonotype. This chain links TRBV11-1 with TRBJ2-3, with 10 bases aligning to TRBD1. The CDR3 is 14 residues long. J gave up 2 bases and V 8 bases, and 4 bases lay outside the gene matches. Germline CDR1 SGHAT, CDR2 FQDESV (reference sequence). As DNA, the CDR3 is TGTGCCAGCCGGACAGGGGGTATCACAGATACGCAGTATTTT. This translates into CASRTGGITDTQYF.

About this clonotype itself: Its ends do not fully match the called genes, so a read error is possible. V and J are TRBV11-2 and TRBJ2-7, with 9 bases identical to TRBD1. The CDR3 extends over 15 amino acids. Germline V gives CDR1 SGHAT, CDR2 FQNNGV. CDR3 protein: CASSLRGQGRYDQYF. CDR3 DNA sequence: TGTGCCAGCAGCTTAAGAGGACAGGGGCGCTACGACCAGTACTTC. The full variable domain, with the rest looked up from reference TRBV11-2 and TRBJ2-7, is EAGVAQSPRYKIIEKRQSVAFWCNPISGHATLYWYQQILGQGPKLLIQFQNNGVVDDSQLPKDRFSAERLKGVDSTLKIQPAKLEDSAVYLCASSLRGQGRYDQYFGPGTRLTVT.

This clonotype has a handful of counts. This chain joins TRBV12-3 or TRBV12-4 and TRBJ2-1; 12 nucleotides match TRBD2. The V gene end was trimmed by 6 bases and the J gene end by 8 bases; junction bases not matched to a gene: 11. The CDR3 is 16 amino acids. CDR3 protein: CASSRPLAGGPHEQFF. CDR3 bases: TGTGCCAGCAGCCGACCTCTAGCGGGAGGGCCCCATGAGCAGTTCTTC.

This clonotype showed up many times. The chain carries TRBV27 and TRBJ1-1; D not certain. Germline lookup yields CDR1 MNHEY and CDR2 SMNVEV (reference sequence). The V end lost 3 bases, the J end lost 2 bases, and 16 bases lay between the germline ends. This CDR3 has 16 amino acids. This chain's CDR3 is CASSFSSDTLNTEAFF. CDR3 DNA sequence: TGTGCCAGCAGTTTCTCCTCAGACACCCTAAACACTGAAGCTTTCTTT.

The J gene is TRBJ2-7, the V gene TRBV20-1; D is unclear. V was shortened by 0 bases and J by 5 bases, with 5 bases between the two germline ends. From germline, CDR1 is DFQATT and CDR2 SNEGSKA (reference sequence). CDR3 size: 11 residues. The CDR3 coding sequence is TGCAGTGCTAGAGACAGCAACGAGCAGTACGTC. It codes for CSARDSNEQYV.

The chain has TRBV11-3 and TRBJ1-1; D is unclear. Germline V gene data show CDR1 as SGHNT and CDR2 as YENEEA. The CDR3 contains 12 residues. Trimming pared 5 bases from V and 3 bases from J, leaving 7 bases between. The CDR3 loop is CASSRRDTEAFF. The CDR3 DNA reads as TGTGCCAGCAGCCGCCGGGACACTGAAGCTTTCTTT.

This clonotype occurred a few times. The CDR3 DNA follows: TGTGCCAGCAGTAAGGGGACAGAGTCCTACGAGCAGTACTTC. Translating it yields CASSKGTESYEQYF. The V gene is TRBV12-3 or TRBV12-4, the J gene TRBJ2-7, with 7 nucleotides matching TRBD1. The CDR3 is made up of 14 amino acids. V trimming: 5 bases; J trimming: 1 base; junction bases outside the gene matches: 5.

The chain links TRBV10-3 to TRBJ2-4; D possibly corresponds to TRBD2 (5 bases). V lost 1 base, J lost 2 bases, and 12 bases lay in between. The V gene's germline CDR1 is ENHRY and CDR2 SYGVKD. The CDR3 runs 16 residues. Written as DNA, the CDR3 is TGTGCCATCAGTGAGTTAGCGCAGGTGCCCAAAAACATTCAGTACTTC. As protein: CAISELAQVPKNIQYF.

There are many counts of this clonotype. J is TRBJ2-1 and V is TRBV29-1, with D possibly being TRBD1 (6 bases). Germline CDR1 is SQVTM and CDR2 is ANQGSEA. The CDR3 runs 13 residues. The germline V and J ends were trimmed by 3 bases and 5 bases, with 11 bases remaining between them. The CDR3 sequence is CSVEGTLNNEQFF. The CDR3 DNA sequence: TGCAGCGTTGAGGGGACACTTAACAATGAGCAGTTCTTC.

There are a few counts of this clonotype. J is TRBJ2-3 and V is TRBV29-1; 7 bases fit TRBD2. This CDR3 region has 14 residues. Germline V CDR1 and CDR2: SQVTM, ANQGSEA. The junction had 4 bases not matched to a gene; V was cut back by 4 bases and J by 0 bases. The CDR3 region is CSVAPSGSTDTQYF. The DNA of the CDR3 is TGCAGCGTTGCCCCTAGCGGTAGCACAGATACGCAGTATTTT.

This clonotype has just a few counts. One end of the junction does not line up with germline, which may come from a read error. The chain recombines TRBV7-7 with TRBJ2-5; D gene ambiguous. CDR1 and CDR2 from the germline V gene are SSHAT and FNYEAQ (reference sequence). The CDR3 runs 14 residues. DNA of the CDR3: TGTGCTAGCAGCCCTCGTGTGACCCAAGAGACCCAGTACTTC. It translates to CASSPRVTQETQYF.

The rearrangement links TRBV28 to TRBJ1-5; D call uncertain. The V end was cut by 2 bases, the J end by 0 bases, with 8 bases between. The CDR3 length is 15 residues. Germline assignment: CDR1 MDHEN and CDR2 SYDVKM. DNA for the CDR3: TGTGCCAGCAGTTTAGACGAATATAGCAATCAGCCCCAGCATTTT. It encodes CASSLDEYSNQPQHF. The full variable domain, its missing parts supplied by reference TRBV28 and TRBJ1-5, is DVKVTQSSRYLVKRTGEKVFLECVQDMDHENMFWYRQDPGLGLRLIYFSYDVKMKEKGDIPEGYSVSREKKERFSLILESASTNQTSMYLCASSLDEYSNQPQHFGDGTRLSIL.

Ten or more counts support this clonotype. The CDR3 DNA follows: TGTGCCAGCGGTCCCGGGACAGGTTCCACTGAAGCTTTCTTT. Translation: CASGPGTGSTEAFF. The chain uses TRBV3-1 and TRBJ1-1; 8 nucleotides align to TRBD1. The CDR3 loop spans 14 amino acids. Germline values: CDR1 LGHDT, CDR2 YNNKEL (reference sequence). V shed 8 bases and J 4 bases; nucleotides not matched to a gene: 9. The full variable domain, completed using reference TRBV3-1 and TRBJ1-1, is DTAVSQTPKYLVTQMGNDKSIKCEQNLGHDTMYWYKQDSKKFLKIMFSYNNKELIINETVPNRFSPKSPDKAHLNLHINSLELGDSAVYFCASGPGTGSTEAFFGQGTRLTVV.

The chain couples TRBV20-1 to TRBJ2-3; 9 bases are a match to TRBD2. Germline V gene lookup returns CDR1 DFQATT and CDR2 SNEGSKA (reference sequence). The CDR3 is 17 amino acids. After removal of 7 bases from V and 3 bases from J, the junction contained 17 bases not matched to a gene. The CDR3, as DNA: TGCAGTGTCAGATCCGTTAGTATACTAGCGGGTACAGATACGCAGTATTTT. As protein: CSVRSVSILAGTDTQYF.

This clonotype was picked up many times. This chain connects TRBV27 to TRBJ2-7; 7 nucleotides match TRBD2. The J segment lost 3 bases and the V segment lost 6 bases, leaving 11 bases of the junction unmatched. Germline loops: CDR1 MNHEY, CDR2 SMNVEV (reference sequence). This CDR3 contains 15 residues. The chain's CDR3 is CASSRPSGTVYEQYF. CDR3 sequence (DNA): TGTGCCAGCAGCCGTCCCAGCGGGACGGTCTACGAGCAGTACTTC.

This clonotype has just a few counts. The chain has TRBV12-3 or TRBV12-4 and TRBJ2-4, with D unresolved. The CDR3 sequence is 13 residues long. The V end was cut by 4 bases, the J end by 1 base, with 5 bases between. CDR3 amino acids: CASSSTAKNIQYF. The CDR3 nucleotides are TGTGCCAGCAGTTCCACGGCCAAAAACATTCAGTACTTC.

This clonotype was counted between two and nine times. V and J are TRBV7-2 and TRBJ2-2; TRBD2 might be the D (6 bases). The CDR3 extends over 15 amino acids. The germline V gene has CDR1 SGHTA and CDR2 FQGNSA. V was pared by 5 bases and J by 8 bases, with 18 bases between. The CDR3 region has the DNA TGTGCCAGCAGCCCAACGGGGGTGGACCGGGGGGAGCTGTTTTTT. This encodes CASSPTGVDRGELFF.

This clonotype was recorded at least ten times. This chain links TRBV20-1 with TRBJ2-7; 15 bases align to TRBD2. CDR3 length equals 15 residues. The V segment lost 5 bases and the J segment 4 bases; nucleotides outside the gene matches: 6. Per the germline V gene, CDR1 is DFQATT and CDR2 is SNEGSKA (reference sequence). CDR3 bases: TGCAGTGCTGGAACCGGGACTAGCGGGAGGTACGAGCAGTACTTC. Its translation: CSAGTGTSGRYEQYF.

A few counts support this clonotype. This rearrangement joins TRBV5-1 to TRBJ2-7; D may correspond to TRBD1 or TRBD2 (5 bases each). The CDR3 is made up of 14 amino acids. The V end lost 1 base, the J end lost 6 bases, and 14 bases lay between the germline ends. The germline V gene encodes CDR1 SGHRS and CDR2 YFSETQ. The CDR3, as DNA: TGCGCCAGCAGCTTGACTAGAGGGACCGGCGAGCAGTACTTC. This translates into CASSLTRGTGEQYF.

This clonotype was detected a few times. The genes are TRBV6-1 and TRBJ2-5; maybe TRBD2 (5 bases). V was trimmed by 3 bases and J by 9 bases, leaving 17 bases between them. Per the germline V gene, CDR1 is MNHNS and CDR2 is SASEGT. This CDR3 region has 14 residues. The CDR3 sequence is CASSDPRRAGAQYF. The CDR3 nucleotides are TGTGCCAGCAGTGATCCCCGCCGGGCCGGGGCCCAGTACTTC.

This clonotype was observed a few times. A junction end diverges from the germline sequence, so it may reflect a read error. This rearrangement joins TRBV3-1 to TRBJ1-1; D is ambiguous. Germline CDR1 and CDR2: LGHDT and YNNKEL (reference sequence). The CDR3 extends over 15 amino acids. The CDR3 coding sequence is TGTGCCAGCAGCCAAGAACCCCCAGCGAACTCTGAAGCTTTCTTT. Its protein product is CASSQEPPANSEAFF.